These 25 T cell receptor beta chains were all obtained from the same sample, sequenced in a study of beta chain features in type 1 diabetes. As every portion of the isolated RNA was reverse transcribed, the sequencing read expressed TCRB transcripts. Sequencing was performed with immunoSEQ multiplex PCR; in TCRdb, only in-frame clones are kept and a portion is missing. The sample holds 140,000 to 150,000 clones, around 51% seen once. Sequenced input: Tregs from blood. Receptors were obtained from a man between 18 and 29 years old in good health.

The chain combines TRBV7-6 with TRBJ2-2; D is unresolved. CDR1 and CDR2 (germline): SGHVS, FNYEAQ. Between the trimmed V and J ends, which lost 4 bases and 0 bases, there was a span of 15 bases. This CDR3 comprises 17 residues. The CDR3 nucleotides read TGTGCCAGCAGCTCTCAACCCCCCGCGACGAACACCGGGGAGCTGTTTTTT. As protein: CASSSQPPATNTGELFF.

This clone was counted a few times. J is TRBJ2-7 and V is TRBV12-5; perhaps TRBD2 as D (6 bases). V dropped 0 bases and J dropped 7 bases, with 10 bases sitting between them. CDR3 size: 13 residues. Germline CDR1 LGHNT, CDR2 FRNRAP. CDR3 region: CASGLVVGGEQYF. The CDR3 nucleotides are TGTGCTAGTGGTTTGGTCGTAGGAGGGGAGCAGTACTTC.

This chain connects TRBV7-2 to TRBJ2-2; 7 nucleotides match TRBD2. V lost 3 bases to trimming and J lost 7 bases; unmatched junction nucleotides: 8. Looked up from germline, CDR1 is SGHTA and CDR2 is FQGNSA. CDR3 length equals 15 residues. The DNA for the CDR3 is TGTGCCAGCAGCTTCCTTGCGGGAGTAGGCGGGGAGCTGTTTTTT. Protein product: CASSFLAGVGGELFF.

V is TRBV30 and J is TRBJ2-5; D is unresolved. The DNA end lines up better with TRBJ2-7; the J call may be wrong. CDR1 and CDR2 (germline): GTSNPN, SVGIG (reference sequence). The CDR3 extends over 15 amino acids. CDR3 protein: CAWSVAPPSSYEQYF. CDR3 in DNA: TGTGCCTGGAGTGTAGCCCCCCCGAGCTCCTACGAGCAGTACTTC.

This clone occurred a few times. The chain uses TRBV5-4 and TRBJ2-5; 10 nucleotides align to TRBD1. CDR3 length: 14 amino acids. Germline V gene lookup returns CDR1 SGHNT and CDR2 YYREEE (reference sequence). V lost 3 bases to trimming and J lost 13 bases; unmatched junction nucleotides: 12. DNA of the CDR3: TGTGCCAGCAGCTCCAAGGGACAGGGGCTTAACCTGTACTTC. Translation: CASSSKGQGLNLYF.

The chain is built from TRBV10-3 and TRBJ2-3; 11 positions agree with TRBD2. Germline CDR1 ENHRY, CDR2 SYGVKD. V lost 11 bases and J lost 1; bases outside the gene matches: 8. The CDR3 is 15 residues long. CDR3 bases: TGTGCCGCGACACCGGGACTAGCGGGCACAGATACGCAGTATTTT. This codes for CAATPGLAGTDTQYF.

The chain is built from TRBV5-1 and TRBJ2-1; D uncertain. The CDR3 covers 14 residues. Germline assignment: CDR1 SGHRS and CDR2 YFSETQ. V was clipped by 0 bases and J by 4 bases, with 8 bases between them. CDR3 sequence reads: CASSLGQKYNEQFF. DNA for the CDR3: TGCGCCAGCAGCTTGGGACAAAAATACAATGAGCAGTTCTTC.

The rearrangement uses TRBV19 and TRBJ1-1, with 7 nucleotides matching TRBD1. Germline loops: CDR1 LNHDA, CDR2 SQIVND (reference sequence). With V trimmed by 6 bases and J by 4 bases, 17 bases remained unmatched. The CDR3 is 17 amino acids. The CDR3 nucleotides are TGTGCCAGTAGCCCGCCCCCCGTACAGGGGAGGCTCACTGAAGCTTTCTTT. Protein sequence: CASSPPPVQGRLTEAFF.

This clone was detected once. The chain joins TRBV9 to TRBJ2-2; TRBD2 is a possible D gene (5 bases). Between the trimmed V and J ends, which lost 0 bases and 7 bases, there was a span of 10 bases. CDR3 length equals 14 residues. The germline gives CDR1 SGDLS, CDR2 YYNGEE. The DNA of the CDR3 is TGTGCCAGCAGCGTAGCTTCGGGGTACGGGGAGCTGTTTTTT. Its protein product is CASSVASGYGELFF. Full variable domain (remainder filled in from reference TRBV9 and TRBJ2-2): DSGVTQTPKHLITATGQRVTLRCSPRSGDLSVYWYQQSLDQGLQFLIQYYNGEERAKGNILERFSAQQFPDLHSELNLSSLELGDSALYFCASSVASGYGELFFGEGSRLTVL.

The rearrangement uses TRBV7-3 and TRBJ1-2; 7 bases match TRBD1. Germline-derived CDR1 and CDR2 are SGHTA and FQGTGA. This CDR3 has 13 residues. V shed 4 bases and J 2 bases; nucleotides not matched to a gene: 1. The CDR3 protein is CASSSGQNYGYTF. CDR3 DNA: TGTGCCAGCAGCTCGGGACAGAACTATGGCTACACCTTC. Full variable domain (rest looked up from reference TRBV7-3 and TRBJ1-2): GAGVSQTPSNKVTEKGKYVELRCDPISGHTALYWYRQSLGQGPEFLIYFQGTGAADDSGLPNDRFFAVRPEGSVSTLKIQRTERGDSAVYLCASSSGQNYGYTFGSGTRLTVV.

This rearrangement joins TRBV5-1 to TRBJ2-7; D unclear. CDR1 and CDR2 (germline): SGHRS, YFSETQ. The germline V and J ends were trimmed by 2 bases and 6 bases, with 12 bases remaining between them. CDR3 size: 13 residues. CDR3 in DNA: TGCGCCAGCAGCTTTGGATCGCCGGGCGAGCAGTACTTC. It codes for CASSFGSPGEQYF.

The chain couples TRBV5-1 to TRBJ2-1, with TRBD2 matching 12 bases. The trim removed 3 bases at V and 4 bases at J, leaving 8 bases unmatched. CDR3 length: 17 residues. Per germline, CDR1 SGHRS and CDR2 YFSETQ. The CDR3, as DNA: TGCGCCAGCAGCTCCATGCTAGCGGGGGGGTCGTACAATGAGCAGTTCTTC. The encoded protein is CASSSMLAGGSYNEQFF.

This clone was detected a few times. J is TRBJ2-6 and V is TRBV29-1; TRBD2 matches 10 bases. V dropped 3 bases and J dropped 9; count of bases not matched to a gene: 5. CDR1 is SQVTM and CDR2 is ANQGSEA in the germline V gene. The CDR3 runs 14 residues. The CDR3 DNA is TGCAGCGTTGACATAGCGGGGGGCGGCAACGTCCTGACTTTC. As protein: CSVDIAGGGNVLTF.

The V call is TRBV5-1, the J call TRBJ2-7; D possibly corresponds to TRBD1 (6 bases). Germline CDR1 is SGHRS and CDR2 is YFSETQ. The V end was cut by 4 bases, the J end by 7 bases, with 15 bases between. CDR3 length: 13 residues. The CDR3 spells CASSLVGGVEQYF. The CDR3 nucleotides read TGCGCCAGCAGCCTGGTAGGGGGAGTTGAGCAGTACTTC.

This clone was seen only a few times. The V call is TRBV5-6, the J call TRBJ2-7, with D maybe TRBD2 (7 bases). Germline V gene sequence: CDR1 SGHDT, CDR2 YYEEEE. V gave up 3 bases and J gave up 7 bases, with 17 bases separating them. This CDR3 has 14 amino acids. For the CDR3, the DNA is TGTGCCAGCAGCTCCGGGGGGCCGAGGGGAGAGCAGTACTTC. Amino acid sequence: CASSSGGPRGEQYF.

This chain links TRBV5-5 with TRBJ2-6; no reliable D call. The CDR3 loop spans 15 amino acids. The V end lost 2 bases, the J end lost 4 bases, and 10 bases lay between the germline ends. The germline V gene encodes CDR1 SGHKS and CDR2 YYEKEE (reference sequence). CDR3 DNA sequence: TGTGCCAGCAGCTTTCAATGGAGCGGGGCCAACGTCCTGACTTTC. This codes for CASSFQWSGANVLTF.

V gene TRBV29-1 combines with J gene TRBJ1-4, with D possibly TRBD1 on 6 matching bases. V gave up 6 bases and J gave up 3 bases, with 11 bases separating them. Germline assignment: CDR1 SQVTM and CDR2 ANQGSEA. The CDR3 runs to 13 residues. The CDR3 loop is CSVRGFANEKLFF. The CDR3 region has the DNA TGCAGCGTGAGGGGGTTCGCTAATGAAAAACTGTTTTTT.

V usage is TRBV7-3 and J usage is TRBJ2-5; TRBD1 aligns across 7 bases. The J call may be incorrect, as the DNA end agrees better with TRBJ2-7. CDR3 length: 14 residues. The V gene's germline CDR1 is SGHTA and CDR2 FQGTGA. CDR3 sequence (DNA): TGTGCCAGCAGCTTGACCGGGACAGAGGACGAGCAGTACTTC. It translates to CASSLTGTEDEQYF.

This clone was counted a few times. This rearrangement joins TRBV7-9 to TRBJ1-2; D remains ambiguous. In germline, CDR1 is SEHNR, CDR2 FQNEAQ (reference sequence). The CDR3 covers 16 residues. V was cut by 1 base and J by 1 base, with 13 bases left in between. CDR3 amino acids: CASSLGSARHNYGYTF. CDR3 in DNA: TGTGCCAGCAGCTTAGGTTCGGCCAGACATAACTATGGCTACACCTTC.

This clone has more than one count but fewer than ten. The V call is TRBV6-5, the J call TRBJ2-2; no clear D gene. CDR3 length: 13 amino acids. Germline values: CDR1 MNHEY, CDR2 SVGAGI. The V end lost 8 bases, the J end lost 0 bases, and 7 bases lay between the germline ends. CDR3: CASLSTNTGELFF. Here the CDR3 DNA reads TGTGCCAGCCTATCTACGAACACCGGGGAGCTGTTTTTT.

This rearrangement joins TRBV4-3 to TRBJ1-1; D not certain. The length of the CDR3 is 14 residues. With 4 bases removed from V and 5 bases from J, the gap between germline ends came to 14 bases. Per the germline V gene, CDR1 is LGHNA and CDR2 is YSLEER. CDR3 sequence reads: CASSRFSGSTEAFF. The CDR3 DNA sequence: TGCGCCAGCAGCCGGTTTTCCGGGAGTACTGAAGCTTTCTTT.

The chain employs TRBV7-2 and TRBJ2-5, with D possibly TRBD2 on 5 matching bases. Trimming shortened V by 1 base and J by 9 bases, and 12 bases separated the two germline ends. Germline lookup yields CDR1 SGHTA and CDR2 FQGNSA. There are 13 residues in the CDR3. The CDR3 protein is CASSLVGLGAQYF. Written as DNA, the CDR3 is TGTGCCAGCAGCTTAGTGGGTCTCGGGGCCCAGTACTTC.

The chain combines TRBV14 with TRBJ2-3; 7 nucleotides agree with TRBD2. Trimming cost V 5 bases and J 1 base; bases outside gene matches: 3. Germline CDR1 reads SGHDN; CDR2 reads FVKESK. The CDR3 runs 14 residues. CDR3 nucleotide sequence: TGTGCCAGCAGCTTTCTAGCGGGCACAGATACGCAGTATTTT. Amino acid sequence: CASSFLAGTDTQYF.

The rearrangement uses TRBV27 and TRBJ1-2; D gene ambiguous. The CDR3 is 12 amino acids. V was cut by 1 base and J by 5 bases, with 5 bases left in between. Germline values: CDR1 MNHEY, CDR2 SMNVEV (reference sequence). The CDR3 is CASSLFGYGYTF. In nucleotides, the CDR3 is TGTGCCAGCAGTTTATTCGGGTATGGCTACACCTTC.

This clone was counted only a few times. The chain is built from TRBV18 and TRBJ1-4, with a tentative D call TRBD1 (5 bases). This CDR3 has 12 residues. The V end lost 6 bases, the J end lost 8 bases, and 10 bases lay between the germline ends. Germline assignment: CDR1 KGHSH and CDR2 LQKENI. The DNA of the CDR3 is TGTGCCAGCTCCGACGACAGCGAAAAACTGTTTTTT. Amino acid sequence: CASSDDSEKLFF.